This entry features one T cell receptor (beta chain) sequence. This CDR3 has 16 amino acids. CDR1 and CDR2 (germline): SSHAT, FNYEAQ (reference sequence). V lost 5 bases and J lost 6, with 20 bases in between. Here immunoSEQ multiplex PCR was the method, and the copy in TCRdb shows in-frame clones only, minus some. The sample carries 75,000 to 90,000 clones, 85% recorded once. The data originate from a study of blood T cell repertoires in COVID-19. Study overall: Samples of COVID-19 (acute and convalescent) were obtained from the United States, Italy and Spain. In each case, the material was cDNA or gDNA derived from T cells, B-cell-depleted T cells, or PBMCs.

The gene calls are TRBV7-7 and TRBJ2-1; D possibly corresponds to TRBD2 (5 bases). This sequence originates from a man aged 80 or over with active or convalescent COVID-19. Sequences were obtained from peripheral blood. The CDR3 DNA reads TGTGCCAGCAGCGTGAACCTAGCTTCGTCCGTCAATGAGCAGTTCTTC. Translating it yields CASSVNLASSVNEQFF.